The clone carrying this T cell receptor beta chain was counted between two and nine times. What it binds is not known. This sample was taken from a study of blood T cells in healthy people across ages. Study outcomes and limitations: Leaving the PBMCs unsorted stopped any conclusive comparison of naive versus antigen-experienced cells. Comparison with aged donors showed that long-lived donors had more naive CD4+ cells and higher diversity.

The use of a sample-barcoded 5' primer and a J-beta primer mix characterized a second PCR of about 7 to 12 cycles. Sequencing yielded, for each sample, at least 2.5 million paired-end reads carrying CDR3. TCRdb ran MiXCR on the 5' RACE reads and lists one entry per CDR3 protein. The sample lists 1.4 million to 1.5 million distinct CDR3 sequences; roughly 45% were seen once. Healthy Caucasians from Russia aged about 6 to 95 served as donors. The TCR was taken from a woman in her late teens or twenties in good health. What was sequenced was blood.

CDR3 DNA: TGCAGTGCTAGAAACGAGGAGACCACCCGCCAAGAGACCCAGTACTTC. Protein sequence: CSARNEETTRQETQYF. The chain couples TRBV20-1 to TRBJ2-5, with D uncertain. The germline V gene encodes CDR1 DFQATT and CDR2 SNEGSKA (reference sequence). V gave up 2 bases and J gave up 1 base, with 17 bases separating them. The CDR3 is 16 amino acids.